This TCR beta chain appears in the sequencing data of a study of blood T cell repertoires in COVID-19. Using immunoSEQ multiplex PCR, the repertoire was profiled, and TCRdb retains in-frame clones only, with some absent. In the table there are 150,000 to 200,000 clones, about 80% of which are singletons. Germline CDR1 reads LGHNA; CDR2 reads YSLEER. The CDR3 covers 16 residues. With V trimmed by 2 bases and J by 6 bases, 10 bases remained unmatched. This rearrangement joins TRBV4-3 to TRBJ2-1, with TRBD2 identical over 7 bases. The source of this sequence is an older man with active or convalescent COVID-19. Sequencing was carried out using peripheral blood. This chain's CDR3 is CASSQIGGSRINEQFF. For the CDR3, the DNA is TGCGCCAGCAGCCAAATTGGCGGGAGTAGGATCAATGAGCAGTTCTTC.